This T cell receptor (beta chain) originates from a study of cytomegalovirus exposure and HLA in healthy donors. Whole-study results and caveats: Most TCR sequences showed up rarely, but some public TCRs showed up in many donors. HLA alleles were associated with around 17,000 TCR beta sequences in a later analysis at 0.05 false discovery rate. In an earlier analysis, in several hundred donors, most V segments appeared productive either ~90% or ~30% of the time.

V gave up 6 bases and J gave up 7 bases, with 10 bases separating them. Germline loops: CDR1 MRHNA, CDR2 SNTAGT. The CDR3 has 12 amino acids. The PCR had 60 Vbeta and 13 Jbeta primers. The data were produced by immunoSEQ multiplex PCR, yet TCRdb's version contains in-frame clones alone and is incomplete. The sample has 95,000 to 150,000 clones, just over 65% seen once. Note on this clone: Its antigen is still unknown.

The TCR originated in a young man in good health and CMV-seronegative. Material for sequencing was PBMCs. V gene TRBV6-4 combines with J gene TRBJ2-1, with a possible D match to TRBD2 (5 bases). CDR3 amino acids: CASSATGNEQFF. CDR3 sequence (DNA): TGTGCCAGCAGCGCAACGGGAAATGAGCAGTTCTTC.